Listed below are T cell receptor beta chains from one sample, sequenced in a study of cytomegalovirus exposure and HLA in healthy donors. This table comes from immunoSEQ multiplex PCR, and its TCRdb copy is limited to in-frame clones, with some not included. This table has 200,000 or so clones, around nine tenths appearing once. The sample was PBMCs. The receptors come from a woman between 18 and 29 years old in good health and CMV-seronegative. The conserved cysteine and the conserved F or W are not part of the CDR3 here.

J gene | V gene | CDR3 protein
TRBJ2-5 | TRBV7-6 | ASSYTLGTGDSQETQY
TRBJ2-5 | TRBV11-2 | ASSRGGQLYQETQY
TRBJ1-2 | TRBV11-3 | ASSLGGGGYT
TRBJ2-1 | TRBV6-1 | ASTQRENNEQF
TRBJ1-4 | TRBV13 | ASSLGLHGGGNEKLF
TRBJ2-7 | TRBV30 | AWSASYEQY
TRBJ2-2 | TRBV2 | ASVVPGRLF
TRBJ2-4 | TRBV4-1 | ASSQLGSGIAIAKNIQY
TRBJ1-3 | TRBV18 | ASSPGDTFSGNTIY
TRBJ2-1 | TRBV27 | ASGLAGLFNEQF
TRBJ1-2 | TRBV6-1 | ASSEAGRGNYGYT
TRBJ2-2 | TRBV14 | ASSQRQGATGELF
TRBJ2-1 | TRBV6-1 | ASSELAIYDEQF
TRBJ2-3 | TRBV9 | ASSVAPSGGTDTQY
TRBJ1-2 | TRBV6-4 | ASSDSSRAYGYT
TRBJ1-2 | TRBV6-4 | ASSSDRETYGYT
TRBJ2-7 | TRBV7-8 | ASSLARSGQGSYEQY
TRBJ2-7 | TRBV7-6 | ASSLDPLRGGGYEQY
TRBJ2-1 | TRBV4-1 | ASSQESSGRADAYNEQF
TRBJ1-5 | TRBV5-6 | ASSDWEGGYQPQH
TRBJ1-1 | TRBV29-1 | SVEEQANTEAF
TRBJ2-7 | TRBV27 | ASINGRLPYEQY
TRBJ1-2 | TRBV18 | ASSPPLMQGLFYGYT
TRBJ1-6 | TRBV5-4 | ASSLSLNRVSYNSPLH
TRBJ2-2 | TRBV18 | ASSPVSGTNTGELF
TRBJ1-1 | TRBV19 | ASSYTNTEAF
TRBJ2-1 | TRBV6-1 | ASHHWDRGYNEQF
TRBJ2-3 | TRBV2 | ASSDGSRATDTQY
TRBJ2-1 | TRBV2 | ASSSGTSSYNEQF
TRBJ1-2 | TRBV27 | ASSFLMGHLLYGYT
TRBJ1-5 | TRBV28 | ASSLLRQPQH
TRBJ1-6 | TRBV10-3 | AIRGQGNSPLH
TRBJ2-1 | TRBV7-6 | ASSSRMVAGGNEQF
TRBJ2-2 | TRBV19 | ASLGGTGYGGELF
TRBJ2-1 | TRBV5-4 | ASSPPVGSSYNEQF
TRBJ2-2 | TRBV9 | ASTLGATKNTGELF
TRBJ2-3 | TRBV7-8 | ASSSTSSLYTDTQY
TRBJ2-7 | TRBV7-8 | ASSLVLTDPREQY
TRBJ1-1 | TRBV29-1 | SVEGGVTEAF
TRBJ2-7 | TRBV7-2 | ASSFNYEQY
TRBJ1-4 | TRBV7-9 | ASSASDRGRDEKLF
TRBJ1-2 | TRBV5-1 | ASSDDRIHGYT
TRBJ2-3 | TRBV11-2 | ASSGRLAGLTDTQY
TRBJ1-1 | TRBV27 | ASSSKKRTGMNTEAF
TRBJ2-5 | TRBV6-6 | ASGPDKLVETQY
TRBJ2-3 | TRBV9 | ASSIIAGGRADTQY
TRBJ1-3 | TRBV5-1 | ASSIRQGADTIY
TRBJ2-5 | TRBV9 | ASTRSSGRGETQY